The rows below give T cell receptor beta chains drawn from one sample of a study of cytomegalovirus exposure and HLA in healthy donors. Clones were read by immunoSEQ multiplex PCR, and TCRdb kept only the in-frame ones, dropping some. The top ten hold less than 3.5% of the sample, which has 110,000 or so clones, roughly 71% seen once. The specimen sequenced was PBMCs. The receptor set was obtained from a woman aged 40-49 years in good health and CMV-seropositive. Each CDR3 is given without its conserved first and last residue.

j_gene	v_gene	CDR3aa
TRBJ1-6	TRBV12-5	ASGFHGNSPLH
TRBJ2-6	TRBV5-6	ASSLDFGSAGANVLT
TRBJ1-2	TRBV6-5	ASSYSEAGWYGYT
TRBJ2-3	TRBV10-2	ASSELKDTQY
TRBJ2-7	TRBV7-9	ASSSGTGGMYEQY
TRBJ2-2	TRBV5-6	ASSKDMSDTGELF
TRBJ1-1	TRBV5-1	ASSFSGANTEAF
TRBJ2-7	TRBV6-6	ASKRGQAYEQY
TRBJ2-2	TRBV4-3	ASSQDSGGGTGELF
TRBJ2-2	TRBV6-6	ASSYPTGELF
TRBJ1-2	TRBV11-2	ASSGPQDFYGYT
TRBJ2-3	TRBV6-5	ATTRVNRRTDTQY
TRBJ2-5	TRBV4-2	ASSQAGGDIETQY
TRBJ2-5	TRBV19	ASSHTGGEETQY
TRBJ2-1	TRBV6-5	ASAITGGSYNEQF
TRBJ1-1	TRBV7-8	ASSFRANRDAEAF
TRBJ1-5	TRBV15	ATSRDAGGGNQPQH
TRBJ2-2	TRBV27	ASSPFGTISTGELF
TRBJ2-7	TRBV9	ASSARDRGDEQY
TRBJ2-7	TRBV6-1	ASSRQELYEQY
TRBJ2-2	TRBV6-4	ASSDTSSGELF
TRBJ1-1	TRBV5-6	ASSLDGGSNTEAF
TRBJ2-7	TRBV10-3	AISEGAYEQY
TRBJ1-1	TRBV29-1	SVVSLTGFLEAF
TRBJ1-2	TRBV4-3	ASSQRQGAENGYT
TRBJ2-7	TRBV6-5	ASSNSGGTYEQY
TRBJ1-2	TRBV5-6	ASSLGRLRGYGYT
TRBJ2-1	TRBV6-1	ASRTTSGGYNEQF
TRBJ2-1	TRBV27	ASSLGQRGTVEF
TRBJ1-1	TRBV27	ASSPSRGGAEAF
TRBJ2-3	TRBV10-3	AISDPPASGYTDTQY
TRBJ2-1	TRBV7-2	ASSTTDGNEQF
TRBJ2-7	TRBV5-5	ASSTGDSVITYEQY
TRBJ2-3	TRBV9	ASSVGGGTSTDTQY
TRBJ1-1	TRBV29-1	SADLGANTEAF
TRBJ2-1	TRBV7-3	ASSPLAGASYNEQF
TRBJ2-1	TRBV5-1	ASTPGQGYNEQF
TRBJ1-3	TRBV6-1	ASSEDTRHHSGNTIY
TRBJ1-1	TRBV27	ASSLMGQGGNTEAF
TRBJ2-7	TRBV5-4	ASSLHRVDYEQY
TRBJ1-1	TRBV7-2	ASSRRTATEAF
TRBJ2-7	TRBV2	ASNGDRAGTYEQY
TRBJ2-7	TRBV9	ASSVEGLAGTYEQY
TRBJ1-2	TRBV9	ASSVGKGGYGYT
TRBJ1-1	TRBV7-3	ASSSNKNTEAF
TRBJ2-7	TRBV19	ASSPPDRAYEQY
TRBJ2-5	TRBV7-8	ASSARPGQQETQY
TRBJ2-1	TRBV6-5	ASSSRRDSPYNEQF
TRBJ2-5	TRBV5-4	ASSRRDRGQETQY
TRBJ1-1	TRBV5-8	ASSSNRVNTEAF
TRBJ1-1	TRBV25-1	ASLLTENTEAF
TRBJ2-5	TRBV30	AWSSGETQY
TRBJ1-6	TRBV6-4	ASSQGSEGLNSPLH
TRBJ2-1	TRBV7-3	ASSPSGGEYNEQF
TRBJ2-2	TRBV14	ASSQEETGPNTGELF
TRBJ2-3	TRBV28	ASTEPDRGTDTQY
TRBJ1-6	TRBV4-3	ASSQDQGAVSYNSPLN
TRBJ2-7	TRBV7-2	ASSLAGTGSEQY